Shown below are 19 T cell receptor beta chains from a single sample sequenced in a study of cytomegalovirus exposure and HLA in healthy donors. 60 Vbeta and 13 Jbeta primers were used in PCR. Sequencing used immunoSEQ multiplex PCR; TCRdb keeps in-frame clones, though not all of them. Of 150,000 to 200,000 clones listed, roughly 83% are singletons. The sequenced sample was PBMCs. The receptors originated from a woman in her forties or fifties in good health and CMV-seronegative.

The chain combines TRBV5-4 with TRBJ1-2; D gene unclear. Germline-derived CDR1 and CDR2 are SGHNT and YYREEE (reference sequence). V dropped 1 base and J dropped 4 bases, with 5 bases sitting between them. The CDR3 runs to 12 residues. For the CDR3, the DNA is TGTGCCAGCAGCTTGCAGTCCTATGGCTACACCTTC. Amino acid sequence: CASSLQSYGYTF.

This clone was seen only once. The V call is TRBV28, the J call TRBJ1-2, with D hard to call. Germline V gene lookup returns CDR1 MDHEN and CDR2 SYDVKM. The V end lost 5 bases, the J end lost 8 bases, and 15 bases lay between the germline ends. CDR3 length equals 13 residues. The CDR3 DNA is TGTGCCAGCAGTCCTCCCGGGGTAGTAGGCTACACCTTC. Its translation: CASSPPGVVGYTF.

This clone was counted once. The chain joins TRBV27 to TRBJ1-5; D is possibly TRBD1 (5 bases). V was cut by 3 bases and J by 2 bases, with 11 bases left in between. CDR1 is MNHEY, CDR2 SMNVEV, per germline (reference sequence). The CDR3 contains 15 residues. The CDR3 is CASSFGGGGNQPQHF. The DNA for the CDR3 is TGTGCCAGCAGTTTTGGGGGGGGTGGCAATCAGCCCCAGCATTTT.

This chain links TRBV5-6 with TRBJ1-5; D gene ambiguous. The CDR3 is 12 amino acids. The germline V gene encodes CDR1 SGHDT and CDR2 YYEEEE. V lost 4 bases, J lost 11 bases, and 13 bases lay in between. Written as DNA, the CDR3 is TGTGCCAGCAGCCCCGGGGAGCAGGCCCAGCATTTT. Encoded protein: CASSPGEQAQHF.

The chain links TRBV2 to TRBJ2-4; 7 positions agree with TRBD1. CDR1 is SNHLY and CDR2 is FYNNEI in the germline V gene. V lost 10 bases and J lost 2; bases outside the gene matches: 5. This CDR3 comprises 13 residues. The CDR3 loop is CAITGVTKNIQYF. The CDR3 coding sequence is TGTGCCATTACAGGGGTAACCAAAAACATTCAGTACTTC.

The chain has TRBV2 and TRBJ1-1; TRBD1 matches at 7 bases. This CDR3 is built from 11 residues. V dropped 10 bases and J dropped 5; count of bases not matched to a gene: 4. Germline-derived CDR1 and CDR2 are SNHLY and FYNNEI. The CDR3 DNA is TGTGCCACTCCAGGGGGGACTGAAGCTTTCTTT. Its translation: CATPGGTEAFF.

The chain has TRBV4-3 and TRBJ1-3; no definite D call. The germline V and J ends were trimmed by 1 base and 0 bases, with 13 bases remaining between them. There are 17 residues in the CDR3. Germline V gene data show CDR1 as LGHNA and CDR2 as YSLEER. CDR3 residues: CASSQVLGSASGNTIYF. For the CDR3, the DNA is TGCGCCAGCAGCCAAGTTCTGGGGAGCGCCTCTGGAAACACCATATATTTT.

The genes are TRBV7-3 and TRBJ1-1, with 10 positions matching TRBD1. CDR1 and CDR2 (germline): SGHTA, FQGTGA. With 1 base clipped from V and 5 bases from J, the junction kept 4 bases outside the gene matches. The CDR3 runs to 15 residues. Here the CDR3 DNA reads TGTGCCAGCAGCTTAAACCCGGGACAGGGGACTGAAGCTTTCTTT. This codes for CASSLNPGQGTEAFF.

The rearrangement joins TRBV7-2 to TRBJ1-6; D uncertain. Germline CDR1 reads SGHTA; CDR2 reads FQGNSA. The CDR3 is made up of 12 amino acids. V lost 3 bases and J lost 14, with 11 bases in between. CDR3 sequence reads: CASSFEGLTLHF. The CDR3 DNA is TGTGCCAGCAGCTTCGAGGGTTTGACCCTCCACTTT.

This clone was counted a single time. The chain carries TRBV19 and TRBJ1-3; D uncertain. The CDR3 runs 15 residues. V dropped 4 bases and J dropped 4 bases, with 14 bases sitting between them. The germline V gene encodes CDR1 LNHDA and CDR2 SQIVND (reference sequence). CDR3 coding DNA: TGTGCCAGTAGTACCGGGAGTTCTGGGGGAAACACCATATATTTT. Protein product: CASSTGSSGGNTIYF.

With regard to this clone: An end of the junction differs from the germline gene, which may be a read error. The identical CDR3 is also encoded by other nucleotide sequences in the sample. The chain uses TRBV28 and TRBJ1-1; the match to TRBD1 covers 11 bases. The germline V gene encodes CDR1 MDHEN and CDR2 SYDVKM. The CDR3 totals 15 residues. The CDR3 nucleotides read TGTGCCAGCAGATGGACAGGGGGCCCACTATCTGAAGCCTTCTTT. This codes for CASRWTGGPLSEAFF.

The chain uses TRBV7-6 and TRBJ2-3; TRBD2 agrees at 7 bases. V trimming: 6 bases; J trimming: 2 bases; junction bases outside the gene matches: 8. This CDR3 is 15 amino acids long. CDR1 and CDR2 (germline): SGHVS, FNYEAQ. CDR3 sequence reads: CASRRGSLNTDTQYF. CDR3 sequence (DNA): TGTGCCAGCAGGCGGGGGTCGTTAAACACAGATACGCAGTATTTT.

V and J are TRBV7-9 and TRBJ1-1; 7 bases align to TRBD1. The V and J ends lost 4 bases and 7 bases, in that order; junction bases with no gene match: 12. The CDR3 covers 15 residues. Germline V CDR1 and CDR2: SEHNR, FQNEAQ (reference sequence). The chain's CDR3 is CASSSTNRGLIEAFF. In DNA, the CDR3 is TGTGCCAGCAGCTCGACTAACAGGGGTTTGATTGAAGCTTTCTTT. Full variable domain (outside the CDR3, taken from reference TRBV7-9 and TRBJ1-1): DTGVSQNPRHKITKRGQNVTFRCDPISEHNRLYWYRQTLGQGPEFLTYFQNEAQLEKSRLLSDRFSAERPKGSFSTLEIQRTEQGDSAMYLCASSSTNRGLIEAFFGQGTRLTVV.

This chain links TRBV7-2 with TRBJ2-5, with D perhaps TRBD1 (6 bases). The CDR3 spans 13 residues. V lost 9 bases, J lost 0 bases, and 11 bases lay in between. Germline V CDR1 and CDR2: SGHTA, FQGNSA. The CDR3 sequence: CASSDRNQETQYF. The CDR3 nucleotides are TGTGCCAGTTCGGACAGAAACCAAGAGACCCAGTACTTC.

The chain employs TRBV5-1 and TRBJ2-2; 8 bases map to TRBD1. The CDR3 has 15 amino acids. With 4 bases clipped from V and 4 bases from J, the junction kept 6 bases outside the gene matches. Looked up from germline, CDR1 is SGHRS and CDR2 is YFSETQ. The CDR3 sequence is CASSGGTGGTGELFF. The CDR3 DNA reads TGCGCCAGCAGCGGAGGGACAGGCGGCACCGGGGAGCTGTTTTTT.

A note on this clone: Other nucleotide sequences in the sample specify the same CDR3. The gene calls are TRBV7-6 and TRBJ1-1; D gene ambiguous. The CDR3 covers 15 residues. Germline V gene data show CDR1 as SGHVS and CDR2 as FNYEAQ. V was clipped by 5 bases and J by 0 bases, with 13 bases between them. This CDR3 reads CASSPAPGMNTEAFF. The CDR3 DNA follows: TGTGCCAGCAGCCCAGCCCCAGGAATGAACACTGAAGCTTTCTTT.

This clone was found a few times. Additional DNA sequences in this sample encode the identical CDR3. The chain couples TRBV5-8 to TRBJ1-1; D might be TRBD1 (6 bases). The CDR3 runs 15 residues. V was trimmed by 4 bases and J by 0 bases, leaving 13 bases between them. From germline, CDR1 is SGHTS and CDR2 YDEGEE. CDR3 sequence reads: CASSIGQRMNTEAFF. CDR3 sequence (DNA): TGTGCCAGCAGCATAGGACAGCGGATGAACACTGAAGCTTTCTTT.

The chain has TRBV5-4 and TRBJ2-7, with TRBD2 matching 12 bases. This CDR3 has 14 residues. The trim removed 4 bases at V and 5 bases at J, leaving 4 bases unmatched. CDR1 and CDR2 (germline): SGHNT, YYREEE (reference sequence). CDR3 protein: CASSTRTSGDEQYF. As DNA, the CDR3 is TGTGCCAGCAGCACCAGGACTAGCGGGGACGAGCAGTACTTC.

J is TRBJ1-1 and V is TRBV6-5, with 7 bases that match TRBD1. Germline loops: CDR1 MNHEY, CDR2 SVGAGI. V was clipped by 5 bases and J by 2 bases; unmatched bases: 5. This CDR3 has 14 amino acids. The chain's CDR3 is CASSTIGGNTEAFF. CDR3 coding DNA: TGTGCCAGCAGTACCATAGGGGGCAACACTGAAGCTTTCTTT.